The rows below give T cell receptor beta chains drawn from one sample of a study of cytomegalovirus exposure and HLA in healthy donors. Sequencing was performed with immunoSEQ multiplex PCR; in TCRdb, only in-frame clones are kept and a portion is missing. The repertoire has some 120,000 clones, 65% to 85% of them found once; the top ten carry roughly 4%. The sequenced sample was PBMCs. The receptors were sampled from a man younger than 35 in good health and CMV-seropositive. Both conserved end residues are part of each CDR3. D genes are given only for firm matches. Clone sizes are given selectively: once, few, many, or a class where the clone is expanded.

cdr3_aa: CASSAWEGAYEQYF
cdr3_nt: TGTGCCAGCAGTGCGTGGGAGGGCGCCTACGAGCAGTACTTC
v_call: TRBV2
clone_size: NA
j_call: TRBJ2-7
d_call: TRBD2

cdr3_aa: CASSLTGSLGEKLFF
cdr3_nt: TGTGCCAGCAGCCTGACGGGATCCCTAGGTGAAAAACTGTTTTTT
v_call: TRBV7-2
clone_size: few
j_call: TRBJ1-4
d_call: NA

cdr3_aa: CASSLWWGGQGTEAFF
cdr3_nt: TGCGCCAGCAGCTTGTGGTGGGGGGGACAGGGAACTGAAGCTTTCTTT
v_call: TRBV5-1
clone_size: NA
j_call: TRBJ1-1
d_call: TRBD1

cdr3_aa: CAISGVSGAYNEQFF
cdr3_nt: TGTGCCATCAGTGGAGTTAGCGGGGCCTACAATGAGCAGTTCTTC
v_call: TRBV10-3
clone_size: NA
j_call: TRBJ2-1
d_call: TRBD2

cdr3_aa: CASSPGTGCEQYF
cdr3_nt: TGCGCCAGCAGCCCAGGGACAGGGTGCGAGCAGTACTTC
v_call: TRBV5-1
clone_size: NA
j_call: TRBJ2-7
d_call: TRBD1

cdr3_aa: CASSPQGKTQYF
cdr3_nt: TGTGCCAGCTCACCACAGGGGAAAACCCAGTACTTC
v_call: TRBV18
clone_size: NA
j_call: TRBJ2-5
d_call: NA

cdr3_aa: CASRRTGGAWGYTF
cdr3_nt: TGTGCCAGCAGGCGGACAGGGGGCGCCTGGGGCTACACCTTC
v_call: TRBV5-4
clone_size: NA
j_call: TRBJ1-2
d_call: TRBD1

cdr3_aa: CASGTGVGTEAFF
cdr3_nt: TGTGCCAGCGGGACAGGGGTCGGCACTGAAGCTTTCTTT
v_call: TRBV19
clone_size: NA
j_call: TRBJ1-1
d_call: TRBD1

cdr3_aa: CASSMIGRLETQYF
cdr3_nt: TGTGCCAGTAGTATGATCGGCAGACTAGAGACCCAGTACTTC
v_call: TRBV19
clone_size: NA
j_call: TRBJ2-5
d_call: NA

cdr3_aa: CASSQDKEGGEKLFF
cdr3_nt: TGCGCCAGCAGCCAAGATAAAGAGGGTGGCGAAAAACTGTTTTTT
v_call: TRBV4-1
clone_size: NA
j_call: TRBJ1-4
d_call: NA

cdr3_aa: CASSEYQAGEQYF
cdr3_nt: TGTGCCAGCAGTGAATATCAGGCTGGGGAGCAGTACTTC
v_call: TRBV25-1
clone_size: once
j_call: TRBJ2-7
d_call: NA

cdr3_aa: CASSRDSDTEAFF
cdr3_nt: TGTGCCAGCAGCCGAGACAGCGACACTGAAGCTTTCTTT
v_call: TRBV7-9
clone_size: NA
j_call: TRBJ1-1
d_call: NA

cdr3_aa: CASGENDRSYEQYF
cdr3_nt: TGTGCCAGTGGGGAAAATGACAGGTCTTACGAGCAGTACTTC
v_call: TRBV19
clone_size: NA
j_call: TRBJ2-7
d_call: NA

cdr3_aa: CASAFAVYNEQFF
cdr3_nt: TGTGCTAGTGCATTCGCAGTCTACAATGAGCAGTTCTTC
v_call: TRBV12-5
clone_size: NA
j_call: TRBJ2-1
d_call: NA

cdr3_aa: CASSLDSGRETQYF
cdr3_nt: TGCGCCAGCAGCTTGGATAGTGGTCGAGAGACCCAGTACTTC
v_call: TRBV5-1
clone_size: NA
j_call: TRBJ2-5
d_call: NA

cdr3_aa: CASSPTSGRWNEQFF
cdr3_nt: TGTGCCAGCAGCCCTACTAGCGGGAGATGGAATGAGCAGTTCTTC
v_call: TRBV7-2
clone_size: NA
j_call: TRBJ2-1
d_call: TRBD2

cdr3_aa: CASSQEGAITDTQYF
cdr3_nt: TGCGCCAGCAGCCAGGAGGGTGCGATCACAGATACGCAGTATTTT
v_call: TRBV4-3
clone_size: NA
j_call: TRBJ2-3
d_call: NA

cdr3_aa: CASSLGGSQETQYF
cdr3_nt: TGCGCCAGCAGCTTGGGAGGCTCCCAAGAGACCCAGTACTTC
v_call: TRBV5-1
clone_size: NA
j_call: TRBJ2-5
d_call: NA

cdr3_aa: CASSFRGRGKNTEAFF
cdr3_nt: TGTGCCAGCAGCTTCAGGGGGAGAGGTAAGAACACTGAAGCTTTCTTT
v_call: TRBV7-9
clone_size: NA
j_call: TRBJ1-1
d_call: TRBD1

cdr3_aa: CASSLEAEANYGYTF
cdr3_nt: TGTGCCAGCAGCTTAGAGGCAGAGGCGAACTATGGCTACACCTTC
v_call: TRBV7-2
clone_size: NA
j_call: TRBJ1-2
d_call: NA

cdr3_aa: CAWGTIYSNQPQHF
cdr3_nt: TGTGCCTGGGGCACAATATATAGCAATCAGCCCCAGCATTTT
v_call: TRBV30
clone_size: NA
j_call: TRBJ1-5
d_call: NA

cdr3_aa: CASSQIGAGELFF
cdr3_nt: TGTGCCAGCAGCCAGATAGGGGCCGGGGAGCTGTTTTTT
v_call: TRBV4-2
clone_size: NA
j_call: TRBJ2-2
d_call: NA